Detailed here is one TCR beta chain. The entry originates in a study of T-cell reconstitution after alpha-beta-depleted transplantation in children. Preparation of the TCRbeta library involved a method that used unique molecular identifiers. TCRdb ran MiXCR on the PCR reads and lists one entry per CDR3 protein. This sample has about 340,000 distinct CDR3 sequences, with around 15% found just once. Material: PBMCs, mostly from graft donor cells, obtained 360 days after TCRalphabeta/CD19-depleted stem cell transplant. The source of this sequence is a male patient between 2 and 9 years old who had a stem cell transplant for acute lymphoblastic leukemia, so the T cells may come from the graft donor.

The CDR3 is CASSQRLAASTDTQYF. CDR3 DNA: TGTGCCAGCAGCCAAAGGCTAGCAGCCTCCACAGATACGCAGTATTTT. The chain recombines TRBV3-1 with TRBJ2-3; perhaps TRBD2 as D (5 bases). The CDR3 loop spans 16 amino acids. V was trimmed by 2 bases and J by 2 bases, leaving 14 bases between them. CDR1 LGHDT and CDR2 YNNKEL come from the germline V gene (reference sequence).